These T cell receptor beta chains were read from a single sample in a study of shared clonotypes between healthy human individuals. TCRdb keeps only in-frame clones here, not all; method: immunoSEQ multiplex PCR. The data show roughly 2,300,000 clones, with roughly 90% seen just once and 0.37% held by the top ten. Sequenced: naive CD4+ T cells from PBMCs. Source of these receptors: a man aged 18 to 29 in good health. Some clones in this sample may be carry-over from other donors' samples. The CDR3 runs from the conserved cysteine through the conserved F or W. D genes are given only for firm matches. Part of the rows lack a size; the others show once, few, many or a class for expanded clones.

once,TRBJ2-5,TRBD2,TRBV19,CASSIAGGQETQYF,TGTGCCAGTAGTATAGCGGGGGGGCAAGAGACCCAGTACTTC
-,TRBJ1-1,-,TRBV6-1,CASRGTPATEAFF,TGTGCCAGCAGGGGGACACCGGCCACTGAAGCTTTCTTT
-,TRBJ1-1,-,TRBV5-1,CASSSSDALAFF,TGCGCCAGCAGCTCGTCGGATGCCCTAGCTTTCTTT
-,TRBJ2-6,-,TRBV6-4,CASSDAQAGANVLTF,TGTGCCAGCAGTGACGCCCAAGCTGGGGCCAACGTCCTGACTTTC
-,TRBJ2-1,TRBD2,TRBV7-3,CASSPGLGNEQFF,TGTGCCAGCAGCCCCGGACTAGGCAATGAGCAGTTCTTC
once,TRBJ2-1,-,TRBV19,CASSMGLGSYNEQFF,TGTGCCAGTAGTATGGGGCTAGGGTCCTACAATGAGCAGTTCTTC
-,TRBJ2-7,-,TRBV7-9,CASSLGSYEQYF,TGTGCCAGCAGCTTGGGGTCCTACGAGCAGTACTTC
-,TRBJ1-2,-,TRBV7-3,CASSPDGNYGYTF,TGTGCCAGCAGTCCCGACGGAAACTATGGCTACACCTTC
-,TRBJ2-7,-,TRBV4-1,CASRTAGNSYEQYF,TGCGCCAGCAGGACGGCGGGAAACTCCTACGAGCAGTACTTC
-,TRBJ2-7,-,TRBV19,CASSIDPEYEQYF,TGTGCCAGTAGTATAGACCCCGAATACGAGCAGTACTTC
-,TRBJ1-2,TRBD1,TRBV29-1,CSVRRDRGRNYGYTF,TGCAGCGTTCGCCGGGACAGGGGGCGGAACTATGGCTACACCTTC
-,TRBJ2-3,-,TRBV11-2,CASSLSVPGGTDTQYF,TGTGCCAGCAGCCTCTCCGTCCCCGGGGGCACAGATACGCAGTATTTT
-,TRBJ2-7,-,TRBV29-1,CSVAAQHSYEQYF,TGCAGCGTTGCGGCGCAGCACTCCTACGAGCAGTACTTC
-,TRBJ2-1,TRBD2,TRBV9,CASSHDFGGRGNEQFF,TGTGCCAGCAGCCACGATTTTGGCGGGAGGGGAAATGAGCAGTTCTTC
-,TRBJ2-1,-,TRBV7-2,CASSLASVTLGEQFF,TGTGCCAGCAGCTTAGCTTCCGTCACACTTGGTGAGCAGTTCTTC
-,TRBJ2-5,TRBD2,TRBV5-4,CASSSTSGSSETQYF,TGTGCCAGCAGCTCGACTAGCGGGAGTTCGGAGACCCAGTACTTC
-,TRBJ2-1,-,TRBV5-1,CASSLGQAGIDEQFF,TGCGCCAGCAGCTTGGGGCAGGCCGGGATCGATGAGCAGTTCTTC
-,TRBJ2-3,-,TRBV7-3,CASSLEAVGDTQYF,TGTGCCAGCAGCCTGGAGGCGGTCGGAGATACGCAGTATTTT
-,TRBJ2-5,-,TRBV19,CASSIVGVNFQETQYF,TGTGCCAGTAGTATAGTCGGCGTAAATTTTCAAGAGACCCAGTACTTC
-,TRBJ1-2,-,TRBV7-3,CASSPGRGRAGYTF,TGTGCCAGCAGCCCCGGGAGGGGGAGGGCGGGCTACACCTTC
-,TRBJ2-1,-,TRBV7-2,CASSLASSKNEQFF,TGTGCCAGCAGCTTAGCATCCAGCAAGAATGAGCAGTTCTTC
-,TRBJ2-7,TRBD1,TRBV19,CASSPAGTGTYEQYF,TGTGCCAGTAGTCCCGCCGGGACAGGGACCTACGAGCAGTACTTC
-,TRBJ2-5,TRBD2,TRBV11-2,CASSLSSGQETQYF,TGTGCCAGCAGCTTATCTAGCGGCCAAGAGACCCAGTACTTC
-,TRBJ2-3,-,TRBV11-3,CASSLGGFTDTQYF,TGTGCCAGCAGCTTAGGGGGGTTCACAGATACGCAGTATTTT
-,TRBJ1-1,-,TRBV6-1,CASSPVGTEAFF,TGTGCCAGCAGCCCGGTCGGGACTGAAGCTTTCTTT
few,TRBJ1-5,TRBD1,TRBV2,CASSVGTGSNQPQHF,TGTGCCAGCAGTGTAGGGACAGGGAGCAATCAGCCCCAGCATTTT
-,TRBJ1-1,TRBD1,TRBV29-1,CSVGDRGNTEAFF,TGCAGCGTGGGGGACAGGGGAAACACTGAAGCTTTCTTT
-,TRBJ1-2,-,TRBV6-5,CASSYSFPYGYTF,TGTGCCAGCAGTTACTCATTTCCTTATGGCTACACCTTC
-,TRBJ2-3,TRBD2,TRBV10-3,CAIRTSGSDTQYF,TGTGCCATCCGGACTAGCGGGAGTGATACGCAGTATTTT
-,TRBJ1-4,-,TRBV6-6,CASRVGGVEKLFF,TGTGCCAGCAGGGTGGGGGGCGTTGAAAAACTGTTTTTT
-,TRBJ1-1,TRBD1,TRBV6-5,CATQRDSYTEAFF,TGTGCCACCCAACGGGACAGTTACACTGAAGCTTTCTTT
-,TRBJ1-2,-,TRBV14,CASSQSPWRGLGYGYTF,TGTGCCAGCAGCCAGTCACCGTGGCGGGGGCTTGGGTATGGCTACACCTTC
-,TRBJ1-4,-,TRBV4-1,CASSQFDGLTNEKLFF,TGCGCCAGCAGCCAATTCGACGGATTAACTAATGAAAAACTGTTTTTT
-,TRBJ2-3,-,TRBV15,CATSREVLNTQYF,TGTGCCACCAGCAGAGAGGTCCTAAATACGCAGTATTTT
-,TRBJ2-3,-,TRBV7-2,CASSYTDTQYF,TGTGCCAGCAGCTACACAGATACGCAGTATTTT
-,TRBJ1-4,TRBD1,TRBV6-5,CASRRQGSEKLFF,TGTGCCAGCAGGCGACAGGGGAGTGAAAAACTGTTTTTT
-,TRBJ1-5,TRBD1,TRBV28,CASSLLRQGQNQPQHF,TGTGCCAGCAGTCTGCTGCGACAGGGGCAGAATCAGCCCCAGCATTTT
-,TRBJ2-1,-,TRBV5-1,CASSLRDFYNEQFF,TGCGCCAGCAGCTTAAGGGACTTCTACAATGAGCAGTTCTTC
-,TRBJ2-1,-,TRBV6-4,CASIIRESLNPEQFF,TGTGCCAGCATTATACGGGAATCCCTCAATCCTGAGCAGTTCTTC
-,TRBJ2-3,-,TRBV7-2,CTSSLHGSDTQYF,TGTACCAGCAGCTTACACGGATCGGATACGCAGTATTTT
-,TRBJ2-7,TRBD1,TRBV6-6,CASSRGQGNPYEQYF,TGTGCCAGCAGTCGCGGACAGGGGAATCCCTACGAGCAGTACTTC
-,TRBJ2-7,-,TRBV7-9,CASSASGANFPYEQYF,TGTGCCAGCAGCGCTTCCGGGGCAAATTTCCCCTACGAGCAGTACTTC